The entry below describes one T cell receptor beta chain. Its antigen is not known. The data stem from a study of cytomegalovirus exposure and HLA in healthy donors. Findings and caveats of the study: A link between a missense DCLRE1C variant and TCR beta V- and J-gene trimming emerged from a later analysis. Beyond CMV serostatus, there was no information to go on about immune exposure.

This CDR3 is built from 14 residues. Donors likely had unrecorded immune exposures despite being nominally healthy when sampled. Primers: 60 Vbeta forward and 13 Jbeta reverse. TCRdb's table, derived via immunoSEQ multiplex PCR, lists solely in-frame clones and lacks some. The data contain 150,000 to 200,000 clones, about three quarters of them seen just once; the ten biggest clones take up approximately 1.4%. The TCR originated in a man younger than 35 in good health and CMV-seronegative. The sequenced material came from PBMCs. The genes are TRBV21-1 and TRBJ1-1; no DNA check was done on the table's D call, TRBD1. TRBV21-1 is tagged as a pseudogene. This chain's CDR3 is CASPRTGTNTEAFF. The CDR3 DNA reads TGTGCCAGCCCAAGGACAGGGACGAACACTGAAGCTTTCTTT.